The 32 T cell receptor beta chains below all came from one sample that was sequenced in a study of blood T cell repertoires in COVID-19 (dated by TCRdb to about 2020). Library construction relied on the immunoSEQ multiplex PCR assay. Here the immuneACCESS table is served through TCRdb, limited to in-frame sequences with V and J called. Missing clones are a known gap in these copies; in checked studies unresolved V genes cover under half, and the rest lacks a known reason. Present in this sample are approximately 250,000 clones, around 90% of which were seen just once. Jointly, the top ten make up over 0.65% of the sample. The sequenced sample consisted of peripheral blood. The receptors come from a man aged 25-45 years with COVID-19, enrolled during active disease.

The V call is TRBV7-6, the J call TRBJ1-5, with 8 positions matching TRBD1. Unmatched junction bases numbered 0, after V lost 1 base and J lost 7 bases. This CDR3 has 13 amino acids. Germline V gives CDR1 SGHVS, CDR2 FNYEAQ. For the CDR3, the DNA is TGTGCCAGCAGCTTAGGACAGGGGCAGCCCCAGCATTTT. Its translation: CASSLGQGQPQHF. The full variable domain, with the rest looked up from reference TRBV7-6 and TRBJ1-5, is GAGVSQSPRYKVTKRGQDVALRCDPISGHVSLYWYRQALGQGPEFLTYFNYEAQQDKSGLPNDRFSAERPEGSISTLTIQRTEQRDSAMYRCASSLGQGQPQHFGDGTRLSIL.

The chain combines TRBV4-2 with TRBJ1-4, with a tentative D call TRBD1 (5 bases). CDR3 length: 17 residues. The V and J ends lost 2 bases and 6 bases respectively, with 19 bases between them. CDR1 and CDR2 from the germline V gene are LGHNA and YNFKEQ. The CDR3 bases are TGTGCCAGCAGCCAATTTTCGGGGGGACGGGCAGATGAAAAACTGTTTTTT. Its protein is CASSQFSGGRADEKLFF.

The V and J genes are TRBV5-1 and TRBJ2-5; 12 bases line up with TRBD2. J was trimmed by 4 bases and V by 4 bases; bases with no gene match: 8. Germline assignment: CDR1 SGHRS and CDR2 YFSETQ. The length of the CDR3 is 16 residues. CDR3 nucleotides: TGCGCCAGCAGCCAGGGACTAGCGGGTAGAGGAGAGACCCAGTACTTC. Protein sequence: CASSQGLAGRGETQYF.

The genes are TRBV20-1 and TRBJ2-5, with D maybe TRBD2 (7 bases). Trimming pared 3 bases from V and 0 bases from J, leaving 14 bases between. The CDR3 is made up of 15 amino acids. CDR1 is DFQATT and CDR2 is SNEGSKA in the germline V gene (reference sequence). In DNA, the CDR3 is TGCAGTGCTAGTGGGGGGGGCGCTTACCAAGAGACCCAGTACTTC. This codes for CSASGGGAYQETQYF.

This chain uses TRBV3-1 (or the pseudogene TRBV3-2) with TRBJ2-7; TRBD2 might be the D (5 bases). Germline CDR1 is LGHDT and CDR2 is YNNKEL (reference sequence). The CDR3 loop spans 15 amino acids. Deletions cut 4 bases from V and 7 bases from J, with 20 bases between. The CDR3 coding sequence is TGTGCCAGCAGCCCCATGGGGAGAGGGTCGAGAGAGCAGTACTTC. The encoded protein is CASSPMGRGSREQYF.

V usage is TRBV6-5 and J usage is TRBJ2-7; a possible D gene is TRBD2 (5 bases). This CDR3 is built from 16 residues. Per the germline V gene, CDR1 is MNHEY and CDR2 is SVGAGI. Trimming left V 4 bases short and J 3 bases short, with 19 bases between. The chain's CDR3 is CASSSPQHGSGYEQYF. For the CDR3, the DNA is TGTGCCAGCAGTTCACCTCAACACGGAAGCGGCTACGAGCAGTACTTC.

The chain joins TRBV5-1 to TRBJ2-3; 15 bases fit TRBD2. With 4 bases clipped from V and 0 bases from J, the junction kept 9 bases outside the gene matches. From germline, CDR1 is SGHRS and CDR2 YFSETQ. This CDR3 region has 19 residues. This chain's CDR3 is CASSPGLAGGPWSTDTQYF. The CDR3 nucleotides read TGCGCCAGCAGCCCCGGACTAGCGGGGGGGCCGTGGAGCACAGATACGCAGTATTTT.

This chain links TRBV6-5 with TRBJ2-7; D may be TRBD2 (6 bases). This CDR3 is 15 amino acids long. Germline assignment: CDR1 MNHEY and CDR2 SVGAGI. V was pared by 5 bases and J by 1 base, with 15 bases between. CDR3 coding DNA: TGTGCCAGCAGTCTGACCCGGGACTTATCCTACGAGCAGTACTTC. Protein product: CASSLTRDLSYEQYF.

The gene calls are TRBV6-5 and TRBJ2-7; D is unresolved. With 0 bases removed from V and 1 base from J, the gap between germline ends came to 4 bases. The CDR3 consists of 13 residues. CDR1 is MNHEY and CDR2 is SVGAGI in the germline V gene. The CDR3 DNA is TGTGCCAGCAGTTACTCCTCTTCCTACGAGCAGTACTTC. Protein product: CASSYSSSYEQYF.

The chain employs TRBV4-1 and TRBJ2-7; 15 bases align to TRBD2. The CDR3 runs to 19 residues. From germline, CDR1 is MGHRA and CDR2 YSYEKL. V was pared by 1 base and J by 2 bases, with 9 bases of the junction left unmatched. The CDR3 loop is CASSQVHGLAGGIAYEQYF. The CDR3 nucleotides are TGCGCCAGCAGCCAAGTACATGGACTAGCGGGGGGGATTGCCTACGAGCAGTACTTC.

This chain links TRBV19 with TRBJ2-5; 8 nucleotides align to TRBD1. The germline V gene encodes CDR1 LNHDA and CDR2 SQIVND (reference sequence). The CDR3 sequence is 15 residues long. Trimming at V came to 4 bases and at J to 6 bases, leaving 10 bases not matched to a gene. The CDR3 DNA sequence: TGTGCCAGTAGTAACCAGGGGGCAGGCGGACAGACCCAGTACTTC. Its protein is CASSNQGAGGQTQYF.

This clone showed up just a few times. The chain recombines TRBV7-2 with TRBJ2-3, with D hard to call. The CDR3 covers 13 residues. The V gene's germline CDR1 is SGHTA and CDR2 FQGNSA. V was trimmed by 6 bases and J by 9 bases, leaving 16 bases between them. The CDR3 sequence: CASRISSVKTQYF. As DNA, the CDR3 is TGTGCCAGCAGGATTTCATCGGTGAAGACGCAGTATTTT.

The genes are TRBV6-5 and TRBJ1-6; 9 bases match TRBD1. CDR1 is MNHEY and CDR2 is SVGAGI in the germline V gene. The CDR3 consists of 14 residues. After removal of 7 bases from V and 10 bases from J, the junction contained 8 bases not matched to a gene. The CDR3: CASKVGQGGSPLHF. CDR3 nucleotides: TGTGCCAGCAAGGTGGGACAGGGAGGATCACCCCTCCACTTT.

The rearrangement uses TRBV30 and TRBJ1-4, with a possible D match to TRBD1 (6 bases). CDR3 size: 14 residues. Germline V lookup: CDR1 GTSNPN, CDR2 SVGIG (reference sequence). Deletions cut 1 base from V and 10 bases from J, with 16 bases between. CDR3: CAWSDRQVKRKLFF. The CDR3 DNA is TGTGCCTGGAGTGACCGACAGGTGAAGCGAAAACTGTTTTTT.

The chain has TRBV4-1 and TRBJ1-5, with TRBD1 matching 9 bases. This CDR3 region has 16 residues. Trimming took 4 bases from V and 4 from J; bases not matched to a gene: 8. In germline, CDR1 is MGHRA, CDR2 YSYEKL. This CDR3 reads CASSPGGTGMNQPQHF. The CDR3 DNA sequence: TGCGCCAGCAGCCCCGGAGGGACAGGGATGAATCAGCCCCAGCATTTT.

The chain uses TRBV9 and TRBJ1-1; D unclear. Germline loops: CDR1 SGDLS, CDR2 YYNGEE. V dropped 0 bases and J dropped 7 bases, with 10 bases sitting between them. CDR3 length equals 13 residues. The CDR3 loop is CASSVGAEGEAFF. In DNA, the CDR3 is TGTGCCAGCAGCGTAGGCGCGGAGGGTGAAGCTTTCTTT.

The chain carries TRBV11-2 and TRBJ1-4; D unclear. This CDR3 spans 13 amino acids. The ends were cut back, 0 bases at V and 7 bases at J, with 6 bases in the middle. CDR1 and CDR2 from the germline V gene are SGHAT and FQNNGV. CDR3 residues: CASSLDWAEKLFF. Written as DNA, the CDR3 is TGTGCCAGCAGCTTAGATTGGGCTGAAAAACTGTTTTTT.

The chain combines TRBV2 with TRBJ1-6; D remains ambiguous. The CDR3 runs to 12 residues. The germline V and J ends were trimmed by 7 bases and 9 bases, with 10 bases remaining between them. Germline V gene data show CDR1 as SNHLY and CDR2 as FYNNEI. The CDR3 sequence: CASMYIGSPLHF. The CDR3 bases are TGTGCCAGCATGTACATTGGTTCACCCCTCCACTTT. Full variable domain (missing parts from reference TRBV2 and TRBJ1-6): EPEVTQTPSHQVTQMGQEVILRCVPISNHLYFYWYRQILGQKVEFLVSFYNNEISEKSEIFDDQFSVERPDGSNFTLKIRSTKLEDSAMYFCASMYIGSPLHFGNGTRLTVT.

The J gene is TRBJ1-3, the V gene TRBV6-6; TRBD1 agrees at 7 bases. The trim removed 5 bases at V and 1 base at J, leaving 5 bases unmatched. CDR1 is MNHNY and CDR2 is SVGAGI in the germline V gene (reference sequence). The CDR3 extends over 15 amino acids. The CDR3 here is CASSHPGQSGNTIYF. CDR3 DNA sequence: TGTGCCAGCAGTCACCCGGGACAGTCTGGAAACACCATATATTTT.

Here the CDR3 DNA reads TGTGCCATCAGCCCCCCGGGACAGCCCTACGAGCAGTACTTC. Translating gives CAISPPGQPYEQYF. V usage is TRBV10-3 and J usage is TRBJ2-7; 7 bases map to TRBD1. V lost 6 bases, J lost 2 bases, and 7 bases stayed unmatched. From germline, CDR1 is ENHRY and CDR2 SYGVKD. There are 14 residues in the CDR3.

This clone occurred once. V is TRBV5-1 and J is TRBJ2-2, with D possibly being TRBD1 (6 bases). Trimming stripped 0 bases from V and 5 bases from J, with 8 bases between. This CDR3 is built from 14 residues. The germline V gene has CDR1 SGHRS and CDR2 YFSETQ. This CDR3 reads CASSLGTVTGELFF. In DNA form, the CDR3 reads TGCGCCAGCAGCTTGGGGACAGTGACCGGGGAGCTGTTTTTT.

The chain uses TRBV7-9 and TRBJ2-7, with D hard to call. Germline-derived CDR1 and CDR2 are SEHNR and FQNEAQ (reference sequence). CDR3 length: 15 amino acids. V was trimmed by 3 bases and J by 0 bases, leaving 12 bases between them. The CDR3 sequence is CASSLGRVPSYEQYF. For the CDR3, the DNA is TGTGCCAGCAGCTTGGGTCGGGTCCCCTCCTACGAGCAGTACTTC.

This clone was counted a single time. The chain joins TRBV9 to TRBJ1-2; D is uncertain. Germline lookup yields CDR1 SGDLS and CDR2 YYNGEE. Trimming took 3 bases from V and 3 from J, leaving 15 bases between them. The CDR3 totals 15 residues. CDR3 protein: CASSGRREEDYGYTF. CDR3 nucleotides: TGTGCCAGCAGCGGAAGACGGGAGGAGGACTATGGCTACACCTTC.

The chain combines TRBV13 with TRBJ2-7; 10 bases are shared with TRBD2. In germline, CDR1 is PRHDT, CDR2 FYEKMQ (reference sequence). The CDR3 sequence is 13 residues long. V lost 6 bases, J lost 4 bases, and 3 bases stayed unmatched. Here the CDR3 DNA reads TGTGCCAGCAGAACTAGCGGGGAATACGAGCAGTACTTC. Residues: CASRTSGEYEQYF.

This sequence joins TRBV30 and TRBJ1-4; D ambiguous. The CDR3 has 13 residues. Germline lookup yields CDR1 GTSNPN and CDR2 SVGIG (reference sequence). V was pared by 0 bases and J by 6 bases, with 8 bases between. In nucleotides, the CDR3 is TGTGCCTGGAGTGTGGGGAGTTATGAAAAACTGTTTTTT. Protein: CAWSVGSYEKLFF.

This chain connects TRBV28 to TRBJ1-3; D possibly corresponds to TRBD1 (5 bases). CDR3 size: 16 residues. Germline assignment: CDR1 MDHEN and CDR2 SYDVKM. V lost 4 bases, J lost 0 bases, and 13 bases lay in between. In DNA, the CDR3 is TGTGCCAGCAGTTCCGCGGGGGTGATCTCTGGAAACACCATATATTTT. The encoded protein is CASSSAGVISGNTIYF.

The chain employs TRBV29-1 and TRBJ2-3; D call uncertain. The CDR3 has 13 amino acids. Germline CDR1 reads SQVTM; CDR2 reads ANQGSEA. V was clipped by 7 bases and J by 4 bases, with 15 bases between them. DNA of the CDR3: TGCAGCGCAGCAGCCCGGGTCCCAGATACGCAGTATTTT. Residues: CSAAARVPDTQYF.

The chain is built from TRBV4-2 and TRBJ2-3; D not certain. This CDR3 contains 17 residues. V was cut by 0 bases and J by 0 bases, with 13 bases left in between. Germline V gene data show CDR1 as LGHNA and CDR2 as YNFKEQ. CDR3 protein: CASSQEEDGASTDTQYF. The CDR3 bases are TGTGCCAGCAGCCAAGAAGAGGATGGAGCTAGCACAGATACGCAGTATTTT.

This clone was recorded once. V is TRBV11-2 and J is TRBJ1-1, with a possible D match to TRBD1 (5 bases). The CDR3 spans 13 residues. Trimming removed 4 bases at V and 1 base at J, with 7 bases between. The germline CDR1 and CDR2 sequences are SGHAT and FQNNGV. The CDR3 spells CASSSTENTEAFF. The CDR3 DNA is TGTGCCAGCAGCTCGACAGAGAACACTGAAGCTTTCTTT.

The chain uses TRBV2 and TRBJ1-2; 8 bases map to TRBD1. Per germline, CDR1 SNHLY and CDR2 FYNNEI. The CDR3 has 15 amino acids. Unmatched junction bases numbered 8, after V lost 2 bases and J lost 6 bases. The CDR3 spells CASSEIGQGLDGYTF. CDR3 DNA sequence: TGTGCCAGCAGTGAAATCGGACAGGGACTGGATGGCTACACCTTC. Complete variable domain (other parts from reference TRBV2 and TRBJ1-2): EPEVTQTPSHQVTQMGQEVILRCVPISNHLYFYWYRQILGQKVEFLVSFYNNEISEKSEIFDDQFSVERPDGSNFTLKIRSTKLEDSAMYFCASSEIGQGLDGYTFGSGTRLTVV.

The chain couples TRBV5-1 to TRBJ1-5; TRBD1 agrees at 7 bases. Germline V gives CDR1 SGHRS, CDR2 YFSETQ. The trim removed 9 bases at V and 2 bases at J, leaving 5 bases unmatched. The CDR3 is 13 amino acids. The CDR3 loop reads CATDRECNQPQHF. CDR3 coding DNA: TGCGCCACCGACAGGGAATGCAATCAGCCCCAGCATTTT.

V usage is TRBV6-5 and J usage is TRBJ1-2; D uncertain. The CDR3 has 16 residues. Trimming pared 4 bases from V and 0 bases from J, leaving 15 bases between. Looked up from germline, CDR1 is MNHEY and CDR2 is SVGAGI. CDR3 sequence: CASSSRGPTTNYGYTF. CDR3 coding DNA: TGTGCCAGCAGTTCCCGCGGGCCAACAACTAACTATGGCTACACCTTC.